Listed here is a single T cell receptor beta chain. The data are from a study of blood T cell repertoires in COVID-19. Across the study: There were acute and convalescent COVID-19 samples, and they came from the United States, Italy and Spain.

In the study's own analysis: Reference gene primer amplification gave estimated nucleated cell counts. Sequenced by immunoSEQ multiplex PCR; TCRdb stores in-frame clones only, minus some. V and J calls and clone size come straight from that table; D and trimming were deduced from the DNA. This table holds about 70,000 clones, roughly nine tenths found once. The ends were cut back, 2 bases at V and 4 bases at J, with 10 bases in the middle. The germline gives CDR1 MNHNY, CDR2 SVGAGI (reference sequence). CDR3 length: 14 residues. The sequenced sample was peripheral blood. This chain links TRBV6-6 with TRBJ2-3, with D possibly being TRBD1 (6 bases). The sequence was obtained from a man aged 60 to 75 with acute or convalescent COVID-19. Here the CDR3 DNA reads TGTGCCAGCAGTTACACAGCAGGGGCAGATACGCAGTATTTT. Its protein product is CASSYTAGADTQYF.